This T cell receptor (beta chain) was identified during a study of T cells in Graves' hyperthyroidism and ophthalmopathy. Overall study context: Staff took peripheral blood when the initial diagnosis was made, before any treatment began. Broader study findings: Blood also showed most of the thyroid clonotypes that were expanded above 0.001.

The investigators amplified TCR beta CDR3 regions from RNA transcripts. HTBI primers were used for first-round RT-PCR of the TCR CDR3. TCRdb redid the calling of the multiplex PCR reads with MiXCR, one entry per CDR3 protein. The sample includes about 290,000 distinct CDR3 sequences, roughly an eighth of them seen just once. Trimming removed 6 bases from V and 3 bases from J; junction bases left unmatched: 9. The CDR3 consists of 15 residues. As concerns this clonotype: Antigen unknown.

An absence of ophthalmopathy progression within 18 months meant stable Graves' hyperthyroidism. This clonotype originated in a middle-aged woman with Graves' hyperthyroidism. V gene TRBV12-3 or TRBV12-4 combines with J gene TRBJ1-1, with 8 bases fitting TRBD1. Material: blood. CDR3 amino acids: CASSKPGQGYTEAFF. As DNA, the CDR3 is TGTGCCAGCAGCAAACCCGGACAGGGATACACTGAAGCTTTCTTT.